The 22 T cell receptor beta chains below were found in one sample sequenced in a study of memory CD4+ T cells and cytomegalovirus serostatus. Using immunoSEQ multiplex PCR, the repertoire was profiled, and TCRdb retains in-frame clones only, with some absent. The repertoire consists of over 75,000 clones, with around 80% occurring once and the leading ten covering 3.6%. The sort gate was single viable CD3+CD4+CD8-CD45RO+ cells for memory CD4+ T cells. The sequencing sample was made of memory CD4+ T cells from blood. Source of these receptors: an adult in good health and CMV-seropositive.

This chain links TRBV6-5 with TRBJ2-7, with D possibly being TRBD1 (6 bases). The germline V gene encodes CDR1 MNHEY and CDR2 SVGAGI. The CDR3 has 14 amino acids. Trimming took 2 bases from V and 4 from J, leaving 12 bases between them. The DNA of the CDR3 is TGTGCCAGCAGTTACGTTCAGGGGCAATACGAGCAGTACTTC. Its translation is CASSYVQGQYEQYF.

The J gene is TRBJ2-5, the V gene TRBV4-2, with TRBD2 matching 7 bases. CDR1 LGHNA and CDR2 YNFKEQ come from the germline V gene. The CDR3 covers 15 residues. J gave up 3 bases and V 4 bases, and 8 bases lay outside the gene matches. The CDR3 DNA sequence: TGTGCCAGCAGCCTCGGACTAGGGTCAAAAGAGACCCAGTACTTC. Protein sequence: CASSLGLGSKETQYF.

The V call is TRBV19, the J call TRBJ1-2; 9 bases are shared with TRBD1. Germline-derived CDR1 and CDR2 are LNHDA and SQIVND (reference sequence). This CDR3 contains 15 residues. V lost 5 bases, J lost 6 bases, and 10 bases stayed unmatched. CDR3 region: CASSSADRGYDGYTF. CDR3 sequence (DNA): TGTGCCAGTAGTTCCGCTGACAGGGGGTACGATGGCTACACCTTC.

The chain joins TRBV11-1 to TRBJ2-1, with 14 bases fitting TRBD2. Germline V lookup: CDR1 SGHAT, CDR2 FQDESV (reference sequence). This CDR3 has 15 amino acids. V shed 6 bases and J 6 bases; nucleotides not matched to a gene: 4. The CDR3 nucleotides are TGTGCCAGCAGTTCTGGACTAGCGGGAGGCAATGAGCAGTTCTTC. Translated, it gives CASSSGLAGGNEQFF.

As to this clone: Other DNA sequences from this sample encode an identical CDR3 as well. The chain joins TRBV2 to TRBJ1-5, with a weak D call TRBD1 (6 bases). The V end was cut by 4 bases, the J end by 2 bases, with 12 bases between. CDR1 SNHLY and CDR2 FYNNEI come from the germline V gene. There are 15 residues in the CDR3. The CDR3 loop is CASSVPGEGNQPQHF. The CDR3 bases are TGTGCCAGCAGTGTTCCAGGGGAGGGCAATCAGCCCCAGCATTTT. Full variable domain (remainder filled in from reference TRBV2 and TRBJ1-5): EPEVTQTPSHQVTQMGQEVILRCVPISNHLYFYWYRQILGQKVEFLVSFYNNEISEKSEIFDDQFSVERPDGSNFTLKIRSTKLEDSAMYFCASSVPGEGNQPQHFGDGTRLSIL.

The V gene is TRBV5-1, the J gene TRBJ1-6; unclear D gene. CDR3 length: 13 amino acids. CDR1 SGHRS and CDR2 YFSETQ come from the germline V gene. Trimming took 0 bases from V and 8 from J, leaving 6 bases between them. The CDR3 nucleotides are TGCGCCAGCAGCTTGGTTATTGATTCACCCCTCCACTTT. It is translated as CASSLVIDSPLHF.

The CDR3 sequence is CSVLRDRVRETQYF. CDR3 DNA sequence: TGCAGCGTGCTTAGGGACAGGGTTAGGGAGACCCAGTACTTC. V usage is TRBV29-1 and J usage is TRBJ2-5; the match to TRBD1 covers 9 bases. The CDR3 runs to 14 residues. Germline CDR1 and CDR2: SQVTM and ANQGSEA. With V trimmed by 6 bases and J by 5 bases, 10 bases remained unmatched.

The gene calls are TRBV5-1 and TRBJ1-3; D gene unclear. Deletions cut 1 base from V and 0 bases from J, with 8 bases between. The CDR3 runs to 15 residues. The germline CDR1 and CDR2 sequences are SGHRS and YFSETQ. The CDR3 DNA reads TGCGCCAGCAGCTTGTCGGGGAGCTCTGGAAACACCATATATTTT. Encoded protein: CASSLSGSSGNTIYF.

This sequence joins TRBV16 and TRBJ1-2; D is ambiguous. Germline-derived CDR1 and CDR2 are KGHSY and FQNENV. V dropped 4 bases and J dropped 7 bases, with 19 bases sitting between them. CDR3 length: 15 residues. The CDR3 is CASSLNGVGNRGYTF. The CDR3 DNA sequence: TGTGCCAGCAGCCTAAACGGGGTGGGAAATCGTGGCTACACCTTC.

V and J are TRBV5-1 and TRBJ2-4, with D perhaps matching TRBD2 (6 bases). The germline CDR1 and CDR2 sequences are SGHRS and YFSETQ. The CDR3 totals 14 residues. V was clipped by 0 bases and J by 5 bases, with 9 bases between them. Here the CDR3 reads CASSLGGVENIQYF. CDR3 nucleotides: TGCGCCAGCAGCTTGGGCGGGGTAGAAAACATTCAGTACTTC.

J is TRBJ1-4 and V is TRBV6-6; D gene unclear. Trimming shortened V by 6 bases and J by 4 bases, and 12 bases separated the two germline ends. Germline CDR1 MNHNY, CDR2 SVGAGI (reference sequence). The CDR3 consists of 14 residues. The CDR3 here is CASRKSDVNEKLFF. The CDR3 region has the DNA TGTGCCAGCAGGAAATCGGACGTTAATGAAAAACTGTTTTTT.

The chain links TRBV7-2 to TRBJ1-5; a possible D gene is TRBD1 (6 bases). V was cut by 2 bases and J by 4 bases, with 9 bases left in between. CDR1 SGHTA and CDR2 FQGNSA come from the germline V gene. The CDR3 is made up of 14 amino acids. This chain's CDR3 is CASSLSGENQPQHF. The CDR3, as DNA: TGTGCCAGCAGCTTATCAGGGGAAAATCAGCCCCAGCATTTT.

This clone appeared once. J is TRBJ1-4 and V is TRBV5-1; D uncertain. V lost 4 bases and J 3 bases, leaving 13 bases between the germline ends. Germline V gene data show CDR1 as SGHRS and CDR2 as YFSETQ. The CDR3 covers 15 residues. The CDR3 DNA sequence: TGCGCCAGCAGCCCCGCCACAACCCCTAATGAAAAACTGTTTTTT. The encoded protein is CASSPATTPNEKLFF. The full variable domain, its missing parts supplied by reference TRBV5-1 and TRBJ1-4, is KAGVTQTPRYLIKTRGQQVTLSCSPISGHRSVSWYQQTPGQGLQFLFEYFSETQRNKGNFPGRFSGRQFSNSRSEMNVSTLELGDSALYLCASSPATTPNEKLFFGSGTQLSVL.

CDR3 residues: CSVEFARTDTQYF. The CDR3 DNA is TGCAGCGTTGAATTCGCCCGGACAGATACGCAGTATTTT. The chain has TRBV29-1 and TRBJ2-3; D unresolved. This CDR3 is built from 13 residues. The germline V and J ends were trimmed by 2 bases and 3 bases, with 9 bases remaining between them. The V gene's germline CDR1 is SQVTM and CDR2 ANQGSEA.

The CDR3 loop is CASNEAAAYEQYF. DNA of the CDR3: TGTGCCAGCAATGAGGCAGCGGCCTACGAGCAGTACTTC. The chain is built from TRBV14 and TRBJ2-7, with D possibly matching TRBD2 (5 bases). The germline CDR1 and CDR2 sequences are SGHDN and FVKESK. V shed 7 bases and J shed 2 bases, with 12 bases lying between them. The CDR3 is made up of 13 amino acids.

The V and J genes are TRBV6-4 and TRBJ1-4, with TRBD1 matching over 7 bases. Unmatched junction bases numbered 9, after V lost 6 bases and J lost 5 bases. The CDR3 sequence is 15 residues long. Per germline, CDR1 MRHNA and CDR2 SNTAGT. DNA for the CDR3: TGTGCCAGCAGAGCTAGGGACAGCCAGAATGAAAAACTGTTTTTT. Residues: CASRARDSQNEKLFF.

V gene TRBV6-1 combines with J gene TRBJ2-4; 8 bases agree with TRBD2. The CDR3 covers 16 residues. Germline lookup yields CDR1 MNHNS and CDR2 SASEGT. The V gene end was trimmed by 1 base and the J gene end by 0 bases; junction bases not matched to a gene: 2. This chain's CDR3 is CASSEGLAGAKNIQYF. CDR3 sequence (DNA): TGTGCCAGCAGTGAAGGGCTAGCGGGAGCCAAAAACATTCAGTACTTC.

The chain carries TRBV4-3 and TRBJ2-3; D is uncertain. This CDR3 has 15 amino acids. Germline lookup yields CDR1 LGHNA and CDR2 YSLEER. V dropped 0 bases and J dropped 4 bases, with 11 bases sitting between them. CDR3 residues: CASSQDYGRADTQYF. CDR3 sequence (DNA): TGCGCCAGCAGCCAAGATTACGGACGCGCAGATACGCAGTATTTT.

The J gene is TRBJ2-6, the V gene TRBV21-1; the table's D call, TRBD1, has no DNA check behind it. TRBV21-1 constitutes a pseudogene. The length of the CDR3 is 19 residues. CDR3 bases: TGTGCCAGCAGCAAACCTGGGTCAGGGGCTTACTCTGGGGCCAACGTCCTGACTTTC. This sequence encodes CASSKPGSGAYSGANVLTF.

The chain carries TRBV9 and TRBJ1-1, with D maybe TRBD1 (5 bases). V lost 0 bases to trimming and J lost 3 bases, with 9 bases between them. The CDR3 runs to 14 residues. Germline CDR1 and CDR2: SGDLS and YYNGEE. The CDR3 spells CASSVGGADTEAFF. For the CDR3, the DNA is TGTGCCAGCAGCGTAGGAGGGGCTGACACTGAAGCTTTCTTT.

V and J are TRBV5-1 and TRBJ2-7; perhaps TRBD1 as D (6 bases). This CDR3 comprises 15 residues. The V gene's germline CDR1 is SGHRS and CDR2 YFSETQ. V lost 4 bases and J 3 bases, leaving 17 bases between the germline ends. Here the CDR3 DNA reads TGCGCCAGCAGCGTAGATCCGGGACATAACTACGAGCAGTACTTC. Translating it yields CASSVDPGHNYEQYF. The variable domain in full, completed from reference TRBV5-1 and TRBJ2-7, reads KAGVTQTPRYLIKTRGQQVTLSCSPISGHRSVSWYQQTPGQGLQFLFEYFSETQRNKGNFPGRFSGRQFSNSRSEMNVSTLELGDSALYLCASSVDPGHNYEQYFGPGTRLTVT.

This clone was recorded once. The chain combines TRBV5-4 with TRBJ2-7; possibly TRBD1 for D (6 bases). The CDR3 extends over 15 amino acids. Trimming cost V 0 bases and J 2 bases, with 12 bases left between them. CDR1 is SGHNT and CDR2 is YYREEE in the germline V gene (reference sequence). CDR3: CASSLALGDTYEQYF. The CDR3 DNA follows: TGTGCCAGCAGCTTGGCTCTGGGGGACACCTACGAGCAGTACTTC.